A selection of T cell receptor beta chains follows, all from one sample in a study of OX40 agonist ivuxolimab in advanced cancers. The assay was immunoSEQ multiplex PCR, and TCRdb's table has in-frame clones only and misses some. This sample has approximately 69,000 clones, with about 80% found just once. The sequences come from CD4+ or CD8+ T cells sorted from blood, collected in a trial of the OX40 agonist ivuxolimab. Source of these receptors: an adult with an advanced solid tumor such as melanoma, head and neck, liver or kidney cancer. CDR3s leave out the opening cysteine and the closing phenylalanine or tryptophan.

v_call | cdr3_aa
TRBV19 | ASSIHARGRDTEAF
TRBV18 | ASSPGAGGPETQY
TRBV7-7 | ASSPTGTSGTETQY
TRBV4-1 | ASSQGGLTGGGQPQH
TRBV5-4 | ASSSLTRSFFNYGYT
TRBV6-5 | ASGPTTRGEKLF
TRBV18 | ASSPRSVDGYT
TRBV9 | ASSAGRFWDRPEKLF
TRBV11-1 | ASSPGLVQQY
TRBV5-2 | ASNCTQSRANVLT
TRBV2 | ASSGQGGGRTEAF
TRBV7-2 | ASSFRQANYGYT
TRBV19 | ASNGANTGELF
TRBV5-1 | ASSLDQGRGEKLF
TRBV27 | ASSLTVDLGGSEAF
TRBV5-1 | ASSPYRGSGGYNEQF
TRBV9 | ASSPTFPSGEAKWAF
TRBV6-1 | ASRDRDRGDIEQF
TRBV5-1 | ASSSGQGRSANTEAF
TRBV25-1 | ASSRNRDEQY
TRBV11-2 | ASSDEGLTDTQY
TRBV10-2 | ASGSGRGNEQF
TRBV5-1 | ASSLDLGGAETQY
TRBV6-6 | ASSYLDSNQPQH
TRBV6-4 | ASSDGYSGNTIY
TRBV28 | ASSPSLGQGASTEAF
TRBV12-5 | ASGPGTRSDTQY
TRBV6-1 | ASSRRGGTEAF
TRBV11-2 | ASSLQDTGELF
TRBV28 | ASSFRGNTQY
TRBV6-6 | ASSYSKERNEKLF
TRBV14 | ASSQNRREAF
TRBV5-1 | ASREVNYGYT
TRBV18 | ASSPPGHTTDTQY
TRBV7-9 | ASRPRGGNTEAF
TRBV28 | ASNPGTGIFYGYT
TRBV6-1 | ASSRTYSYEQY
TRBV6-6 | ASSYSRWEPYNEQF
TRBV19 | ASSIGRGRYEQF
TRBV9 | ASSVGRSGELF
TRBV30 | ACPGGMGSSYNEQF
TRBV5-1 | ASSLRAGGQTSTDTQY
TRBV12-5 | ASGLARAPNTEAF
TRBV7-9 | ASSRSQGGRNEQF
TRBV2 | ASSALRAAYNEQF
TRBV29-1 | SVRDRGSENIQY
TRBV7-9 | ASSSRWASSGNTIY
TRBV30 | AWTTGVNSPLH